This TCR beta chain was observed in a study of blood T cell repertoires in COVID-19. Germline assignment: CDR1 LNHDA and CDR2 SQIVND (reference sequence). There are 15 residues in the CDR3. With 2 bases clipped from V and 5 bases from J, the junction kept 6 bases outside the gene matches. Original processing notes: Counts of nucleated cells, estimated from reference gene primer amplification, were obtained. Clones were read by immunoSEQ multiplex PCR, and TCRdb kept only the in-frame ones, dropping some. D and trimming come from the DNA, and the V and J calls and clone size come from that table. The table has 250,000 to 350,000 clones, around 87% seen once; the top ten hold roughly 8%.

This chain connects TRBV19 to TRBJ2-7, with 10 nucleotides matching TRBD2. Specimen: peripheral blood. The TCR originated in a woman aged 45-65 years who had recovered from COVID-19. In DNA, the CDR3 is TGTGCCAGTAGTATACGGCTAGCGGGAGACCACGAGCAGTACTTC. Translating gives CASSIRLAGDHEQYF.